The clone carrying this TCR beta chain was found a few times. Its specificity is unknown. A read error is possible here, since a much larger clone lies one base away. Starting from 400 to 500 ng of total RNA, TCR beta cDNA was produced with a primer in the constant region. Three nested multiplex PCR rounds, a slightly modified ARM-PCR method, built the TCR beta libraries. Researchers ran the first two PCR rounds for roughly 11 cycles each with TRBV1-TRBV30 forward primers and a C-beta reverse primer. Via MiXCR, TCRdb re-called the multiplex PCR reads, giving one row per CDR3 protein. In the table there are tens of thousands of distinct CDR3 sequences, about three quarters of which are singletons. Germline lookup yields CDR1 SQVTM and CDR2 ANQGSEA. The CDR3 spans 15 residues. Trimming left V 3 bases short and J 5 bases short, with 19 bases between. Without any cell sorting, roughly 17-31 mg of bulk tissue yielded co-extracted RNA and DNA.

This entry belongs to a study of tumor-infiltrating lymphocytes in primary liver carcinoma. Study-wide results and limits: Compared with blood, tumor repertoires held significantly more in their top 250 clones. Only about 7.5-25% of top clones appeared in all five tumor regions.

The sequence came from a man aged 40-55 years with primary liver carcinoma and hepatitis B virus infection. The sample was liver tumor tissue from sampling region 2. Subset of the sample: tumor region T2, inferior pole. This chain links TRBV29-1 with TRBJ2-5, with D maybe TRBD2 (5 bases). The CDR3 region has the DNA TGCAGCGTTGACTCCGCGGCGGGTAGATCGGAGACCCAGTACTTC. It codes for CSVDSAAGRSETQYF.